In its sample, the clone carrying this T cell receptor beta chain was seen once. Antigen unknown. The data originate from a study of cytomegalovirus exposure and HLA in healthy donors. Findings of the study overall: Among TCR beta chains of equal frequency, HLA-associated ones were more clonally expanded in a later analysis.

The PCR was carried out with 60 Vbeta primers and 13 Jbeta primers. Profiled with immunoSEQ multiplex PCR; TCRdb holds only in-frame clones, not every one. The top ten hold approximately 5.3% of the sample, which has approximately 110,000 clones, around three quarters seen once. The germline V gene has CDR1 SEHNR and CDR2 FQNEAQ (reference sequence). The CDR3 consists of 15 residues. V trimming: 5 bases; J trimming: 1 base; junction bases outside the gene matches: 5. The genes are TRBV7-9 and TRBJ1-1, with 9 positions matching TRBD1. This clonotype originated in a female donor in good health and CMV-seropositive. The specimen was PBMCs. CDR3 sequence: CASSLLQGANTEAFF. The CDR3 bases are TGTGCCAGCAGCCTCCTACAGGGGGCGAACACTGAAGCTTTCTTT.